What follows are 20 T cell receptor beta chains derived from one specimen sequenced in a study of CD8+ T cells in alopecia areata. After isolation, RNA underwent reverse transcription to generate cDNA as the sequencing template. Produced via immunoSEQ multiplex PCR; TCRdb's table is partial and in-frame only. The table has about 130,000 clones, 50% to 60% seen once. Sequenced material: CD4+ T cells sorted from blood, taken at week 0. All receptors derive from a human donor with alopecia areata.

The chain has TRBV11-1 and TRBJ2-6; D may be TRBD1 (8 bases). V lost 5 bases and J 2 bases, leaving 13 bases between the germline ends. Per germline, CDR1 SGHAT and CDR2 FQDESV (reference sequence). The CDR3 is 16 residues long. The CDR3, as DNA: TGTGCCAGCAGCCGACAGGGGAGGGCTGGGGCCAACGTCCTGACTTTC. Translating gives CASSRQGRAGANVLTF.

The genes are TRBV7-9 and TRBJ1-5; the match to TRBD1 covers 12 bases. Germline assignment: CDR1 SEHNR and CDR2 FQNEAQ (reference sequence). This CDR3 region has 16 residues. V lost 1 base to trimming and J lost 7 bases; unmatched junction nucleotides: 5. The CDR3 DNA reads as TGTGCCAGCAGCTTAGTAGGGACAGGGGGCGGGCAGCCCCAGCATTTT. As protein: CASSLVGTGGGQPQHF. The whole variable domain, remainder taken from reference TRBV7-9 and TRBJ1-5, is DTGVSQNPRHKITKRGQNVTFRCDPISEHNRLYWYRQTLGQGPEFLTYFQNEAQLEKSRLLSDRFSAERPKGSFSTLEIQRTEQGDSAMYLCASSLVGTGGGQPQHFGDGTRLSIL.

V gene TRBV5-4 combines with J gene TRBJ1-1, with D tentatively TRBD1 (6 bases). The germline V gene encodes CDR1 SGHNT and CDR2 YYREEE (reference sequence). The CDR3 extends over 14 amino acids. With 3 bases removed from V and 3 bases from J, the gap between germline ends came to 12 bases. In DNA, the CDR3 is TGTGCCAGCAGCTCACCCCAGGGGTACACTGAAGCTTTCTTT. This codes for CASSSPQGYTEAFF. Supplemented by reference TRBV5-4 and TRBJ1-1, the full variable domain reads ETGVTQSPTHLIKTRGQQVTLRCSSQSGHNTVSWYQQALGQGPQFIFQYYREEENGRGNFPPRFSGLQFPNYSSELNVNALELDDSALYLCASSSPQGYTEAFFGQGTRLTVV.

This clone came up a few times. V and J are TRBV7-9 and TRBJ1-4; D call uncertain. V shed 5 bases and J shed 0 bases, with 7 bases lying between them. The CDR3 extends over 14 amino acids. Germline V CDR1 and CDR2: SEHNR, FQNEAQ (reference sequence). CDR3 sequence: CASSLFATNEKLFF. The CDR3 nucleotides are TGTGCCAGCAGCCTATTTGCAACTAATGAAAAACTGTTTTTT.

The rearrangement links TRBV5-1 to TRBJ1-2; D unclear. Germline V gene data show CDR1 as SGHRS and CDR2 as YFSETQ. The V gene lost 1 base and the J gene lost 2 bases, with 6 bases spanning the gap. CDR3 length equals 13 residues. The CDR3 protein is CASSLPENYGYTF. In DNA, the CDR3 is TGCGCCAGCAGCTTGCCGGAAAACTATGGCTACACCTTC.

This clone was seen more than once but under ten times. This chain connects TRBV7-9 to TRBJ1-4; the match to TRBD1 covers 8 bases. Per germline, CDR1 SEHNR and CDR2 FQNEAQ (reference sequence). V was pared by 5 bases and J by 8 bases, with 7 bases of the junction left unmatched. The CDR3 is 14 amino acids. CDR3 amino acids: CASSGQGVGEKLFF. The CDR3 DNA reads TGTGCCAGCAGCGGACAGGGAGTAGGAGAAAAACTGTTTTTT.

The chain's CDR3 is CASSSETGTGANVLTF. The CDR3 DNA reads TGTGCCAGCAGCTCCGAGACAGGGACTGGGGCCAACGTCCTGACTTTC. The chain uses TRBV5-4 and TRBJ2-6; TRBD1 agrees at 7 bases. CDR1 is SGHNT and CDR2 is YYREEE in the germline V gene (reference sequence). The length of the CDR3 is 16 residues. J was trimmed by 2 bases and V by 3 bases; bases with no gene match: 5.

This sequence joins TRBV7-2 and TRBJ2-3; 7 bases fit TRBD2. Germline CDR1 and CDR2: SGHTA and FQGNSA. The trim removed 5 bases at V and 0 bases at J, leaving 5 bases unmatched. CDR3 length: 15 residues. This CDR3 is CASSPSGDSTDTQYF. DNA of the CDR3: TGTGCCAGCAGCCCCAGCGGGGATAGCACAGATACGCAGTATTTT.

This clone has a handful of counts. The chain is built from TRBV4-3 and TRBJ2-4, with D hard to call. Germline V gene lookup returns CDR1 LGHNA and CDR2 YSLEER. V lost 3 bases, J lost 7 bases, and 22 bases lay in between. The CDR3 is made up of 17 amino acids. CDR3 nucleotides: TGCGCCAGCAGCCACGGCGGTCCCCTGACCGACTCGAACATTCAGTACTTC. This gives the protein CASSHGGPLTDSNIQYF.

This clone was picked up a small number of times. The chain carries TRBV7-3 and TRBJ2-1; 7 nucleotides align to TRBD2. CDR1 and CDR2 from the germline V gene are SGHTA and FQGTGA. There are 14 residues in the CDR3. V dropped 0 bases and J dropped 6; count of bases not matched to a gene: 2. CDR3 sequence reads: CASSLTASGNEQFF. CDR3 DNA sequence: TGTGCCAGCAGCTTAACTGCTAGCGGCAATGAGCAGTTCTTC.

There are a few counts of this clone. The chain couples TRBV30 to TRBJ2-1, with 7 bases lining up with TRBD1. The ends lost 1 base at V and 6 bases at J; junction bases unmatched: 6. CDR3 length equals 14 residues. Germline CDR1 GTSNPN, CDR2 SVGIG (reference sequence). Written as DNA, the CDR3 is TGTGCCTGGAGTGAAACGACAGGGTTCAATGAGCAGTTCTTC. It specifies CAWSETTGFNEQFF.

V gene TRBV2 combines with J gene TRBJ2-2; 7 bases map to TRBD1. Trimming at V came to 3 bases and at J to 6 bases, leaving 7 bases not matched to a gene. Germline CDR1 reads SNHLY; CDR2 reads FYNNEI. This CDR3 is built from 15 residues. The CDR3 protein is CASSEDRWSAGELFF. The DNA for the CDR3 is TGTGCCAGCAGTGAGGACAGGTGGAGCGCCGGGGAGCTGTTTTTT.

As DNA, the CDR3 is TGTGCCAGTAGTATAGTGGCTAGCGGGAGATCGGATACGCAGTATTTT. Translation gives CASSIVASGRSDTQYF. The genes are TRBV19 and TRBJ2-3, with 10 nucleotides matching TRBD2. The J segment lost 6 bases and the V segment lost 1 base, leaving 7 bases of the junction unmatched. Germline loops: CDR1 LNHDA, CDR2 SQIVND (reference sequence). This CDR3 is built from 16 residues.

The V call is TRBV7-9, the J call TRBJ2-7; tentatively, D is TRBD1 (6 bases). Trimming pared 4 bases from V and 0 bases from J, leaving 10 bases between. CDR1 and CDR2 (germline): SEHNR, FQNEAQ (reference sequence). The CDR3 is made up of 14 amino acids. DNA for the CDR3: TGTGCCAGCAGCTCGGACAGAAACTCCTACGAGCAGTACTTC. Its protein is CASSSDRNSYEQYF. The entire variable domain, with the rest obtained from reference TRBV7-9 and TRBJ2-7, is as follows: DTGVSQNPRHKITKRGQNVTFRCDPISEHNRLYWYRQTLGQGPEFLTYFQNEAQLEKSRLLSDRFSAERPKGSFSTLEIQRTEQGDSAMYLCASSSDRNSYEQYFGPGTRLTVT.

The chain recombines TRBV4-1 with TRBJ2-1; TRBD1 is a possible D gene (6 bases). Trimming removed 3 bases at V and 12 bases at J, with 12 bases between. The CDR3 is 12 residues long. Germline loops: CDR1 MGHRA, CDR2 YSYEKL. The DNA of the CDR3 is TGCGCCAGCAGCCAGACACAGGGTGTGCAGTTCTTC. Translated: CASSQTQGVQFF.

The CDR3 region has the DNA TGTGCCAGCCCGGGGGGAAACCAAGAGACCCAGTACTTC. Protein product: CASPGGNQETQYF. The chain combines TRBV7-9 with TRBJ2-5; 7 bases are a match to TRBD2. The CDR3 contains 13 residues. The V gene end was trimmed by 8 bases and the J gene end by 0 bases; junction bases not matched to a gene: 3. Germline assignment: CDR1 SEHNR and CDR2 FQNEAQ (reference sequence).

This clone was seen just once. The chain uses TRBV20-1 and TRBJ1-5; D ambiguous. The CDR3 runs to 11 residues. Germline lookup yields CDR1 DFQATT and CDR2 SNEGSKA (reference sequence). With 3 bases removed from V and 3 bases from J, the gap between germline ends came to 3 bases. The CDR3 loop reads CSARANQPQHF. CDR3 DNA sequence: TGCAGTGCTAGGGCCAATCAGCCCCAGCATTTT.

There are a few counts of this clone. The chain joins TRBV10-3 to TRBJ1-5, with TRBD1 as a possible D gene (5 bases). CDR3 length: 13 amino acids. V dropped 6 bases and J dropped 3 bases, with 9 bases sitting between them. Germline CDR1 is ENHRY and CDR2 is SYGVKD. The CDR3 sequence is CAIRPGLNQPQHF. CDR3 sequence (DNA): TGTGCCATCAGACCGGGGCTCAATCAGCCCCAGCATTTT.

V is TRBV7-2 and J is TRBJ2-7; D is ambiguous. The CDR3 contains 12 residues. Germline V CDR1 and CDR2: SGHTA, FQGNSA. Between the trimmed V and J ends, which lost 0 bases and 7 bases, there was a span of 7 bases. The CDR3 DNA follows: TGTGCCAGCAGCTTAGCGTTGTGGGAGCAGTACTTC. Residues: CASSLALWEQYF.

The table lists this clone with a few counts. V is TRBV28 and J is TRBJ2-4, with TRBD2 matching over 7 bases. Germline V gives CDR1 MDHEN, CDR2 SYDVKM. This CDR3 spans 16 amino acids. V shed 6 bases, J shed 9 bases, and the junction held 17 bases outside the gene matches. The CDR3 DNA reads as TGTGCCAGCAGCGGGACGCGCGGGGGAGCCGGGGGCATTCAGTACTTC. This translates into CASSGTRGGAGGIQYF.